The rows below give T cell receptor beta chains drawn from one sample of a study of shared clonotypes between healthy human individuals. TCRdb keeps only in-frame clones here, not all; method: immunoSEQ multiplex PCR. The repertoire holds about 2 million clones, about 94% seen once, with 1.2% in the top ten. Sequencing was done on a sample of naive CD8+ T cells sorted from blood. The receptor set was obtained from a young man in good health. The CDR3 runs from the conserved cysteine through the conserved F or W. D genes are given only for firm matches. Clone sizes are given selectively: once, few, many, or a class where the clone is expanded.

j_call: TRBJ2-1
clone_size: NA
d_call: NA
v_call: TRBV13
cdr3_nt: TGTGCCAGCAGCCCCCAATTCTGGGAAGCGGACCGACAAAAAGTCTACAATGAGCAGTTCTTC
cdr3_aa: CASSPQFWEADRQKVYNEQFF

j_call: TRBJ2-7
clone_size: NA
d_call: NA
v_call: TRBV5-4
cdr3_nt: TGTGCCAGCAGCTTGGATCGAGACCCCGGCCGGCAGTACTTC
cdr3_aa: CASSLDRDPGRQYF

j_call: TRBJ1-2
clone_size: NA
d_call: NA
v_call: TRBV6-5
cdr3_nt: TGTGCCAGCAGTTACATGTCGGCTTATGGCTACACCTTC
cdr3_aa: CASSYMSAYGYTF

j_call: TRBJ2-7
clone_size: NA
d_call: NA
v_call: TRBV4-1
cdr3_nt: TGCGCCAGCAGCCAAGATATCGGATACGAGCAGTACTTC
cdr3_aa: CASSQDIGYEQYF

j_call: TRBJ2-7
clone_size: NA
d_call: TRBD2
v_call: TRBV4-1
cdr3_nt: TGCGCCAGCAGCCAAGCGGGCGGGCTAGCGGGGGCCCCAGAAGATTACGAGCAGTACTTC
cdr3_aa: CASSQAGGLAGAPEDYEQYF

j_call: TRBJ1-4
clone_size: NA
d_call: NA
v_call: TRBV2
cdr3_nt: TGTGCCAGCAGTGGAAGGGAGGAGGATGAAAAACTGTTTTTT
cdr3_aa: CASSGREEDEKLFF

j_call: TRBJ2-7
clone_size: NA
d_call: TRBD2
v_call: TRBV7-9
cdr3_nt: TGTGCCAGCAGCTTAGAGGAGGTAGCGGGAGTTCACGAGCAGTACTTC
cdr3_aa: CASSLEEVAGVHEQYF

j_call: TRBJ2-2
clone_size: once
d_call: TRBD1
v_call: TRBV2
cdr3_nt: TGTGCCAGCAGCGTGCCGGGACAGAGCACGAACACCGGGGAGCTGTTTTTT
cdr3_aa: CASSVPGQSTNTGELFF

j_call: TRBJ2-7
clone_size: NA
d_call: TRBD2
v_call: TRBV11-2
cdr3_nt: TGTGCCAGCAGCTTAGAGGCTAGCGGGAGGGCCTGGTCCTACGAGCAGTACTTC
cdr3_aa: CASSLEASGRAWSYEQYF

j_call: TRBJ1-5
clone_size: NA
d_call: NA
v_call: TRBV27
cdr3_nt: TGTGCCAGCCCTTTAAAGAGAAGCAATCAGCCCCAGCATTTT
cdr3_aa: CASPLKRSNQPQHF

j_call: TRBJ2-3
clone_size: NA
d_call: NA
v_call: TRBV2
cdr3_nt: TGTGCCAGCACCACGGGCATAGATACGCAGTATTTT
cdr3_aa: CASTTGIDTQYF

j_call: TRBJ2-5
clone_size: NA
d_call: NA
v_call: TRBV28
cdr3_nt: TGTGCCAGCAGTCTCCTGGTCCGAGAGACCCAGTACTTC
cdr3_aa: CASSLLVRETQYF

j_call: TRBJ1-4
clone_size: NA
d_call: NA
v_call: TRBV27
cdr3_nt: TGTGCCAGCAGTTTAGGGGCAGGGGCGGCTAATGAAAAACTGTTTTTT
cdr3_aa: CASSLGAGAANEKLFF

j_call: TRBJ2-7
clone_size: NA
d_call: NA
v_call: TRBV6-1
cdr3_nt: TGTGCCAGCAGTCTCAGTCGCTCCTACGAGCAGTACTTC
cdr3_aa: CASSLSRSYEQYF

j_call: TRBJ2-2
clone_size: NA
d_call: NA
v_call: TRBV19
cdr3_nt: TGTGCCAGTAGTATAGCAGAGAACACCGGGGAGCTGTTTTTT
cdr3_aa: CASSIAENTGELFF

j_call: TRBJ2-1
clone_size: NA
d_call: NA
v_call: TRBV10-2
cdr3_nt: TGCGCCAGCAGTGAGGGCTCTACGGTTCAGTTCTTC
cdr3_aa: CASSEGSTVQFF

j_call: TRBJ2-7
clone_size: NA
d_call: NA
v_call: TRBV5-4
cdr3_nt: TGTGCCAGCAGCTTGGTGGCAGTCGGGGAGCAGTACTTC
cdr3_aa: CASSLVAVGEQYF